This record looks at one TCR beta chain sequence and its context. Profiled with immunoSEQ multiplex PCR; TCRdb holds only in-frame clones, not every one. In the table there are under 200,000 clones, roughly 83% of which are singletons. V was trimmed by 1 base and J by 5 bases, leaving 6 bases between them. The CDR3 totals 14 residues. Germline assignment: CDR1 LGHNA and CDR2 YSLEER. The source of the sample is a study of blood T cell repertoires in COVID-19. For the study at large: Sample material is recorded as cDNA or gDNA derived from T cells, B-cell-depleted T cells, or PBMCs.

The TCR originated in a human donor in a cohort sampled during active COVID-19. Sequencing was carried out using peripheral blood. This chain connects TRBV4-3 to TRBJ1-6, with D hard to call. The CDR3 DNA follows: TGCGCCAGCAGCCAAGGGGCAGATAATTCACCCCTCCACTTT. Residues: CASSQGADNSPLHF.